This T cell receptor beta chain came from a study of STAT3 mutations in large granular lymphocyte leukemia. Background on the study: Among longitudinally sequenced T-LGLL patients, roughly half had canonical activating STAT3 mutations detected. Broader study findings: A small but highly pathogenic clone may have been missed. Samples missed the first appearance of the clone. In T-cell large granular lymphocyte leukemia, about half of patients showed multiple immunodominant subclonotypes.

TCRbeta libraries averaged around 41,000 productive templates per sample. Using immunoSEQ multiplex PCR, the repertoire was profiled, and TCRdb retains in-frame clones only, with some absent. The sample contains 8,300 or so clones, 91% of which appear only once. Notes on this clone: Its matching antigen is unknown.

The germline CDR1 and CDR2 sequences are SGHTA and FQGNSA. This CDR3 is built from 14 residues. J was trimmed by 0 bases and V by 6 bases; bases with no gene match: 2. The sequence came from a man in his fifties with T-cell large granular lymphocyte leukemia. Some clones in this sample may be carry-over from other donors' samples. Sample: peripheral blood mononuclear cells. The chain has TRBV7-2 and TRBJ2-7, with 10 bases lining up with TRBD2. The CDR3 loop is CASRSGRGSYEQYF. The CDR3 DNA reads as TGTGCCAGCAGAAGCGGGAGGGGCTCCTACGAGCAGTACTTC.